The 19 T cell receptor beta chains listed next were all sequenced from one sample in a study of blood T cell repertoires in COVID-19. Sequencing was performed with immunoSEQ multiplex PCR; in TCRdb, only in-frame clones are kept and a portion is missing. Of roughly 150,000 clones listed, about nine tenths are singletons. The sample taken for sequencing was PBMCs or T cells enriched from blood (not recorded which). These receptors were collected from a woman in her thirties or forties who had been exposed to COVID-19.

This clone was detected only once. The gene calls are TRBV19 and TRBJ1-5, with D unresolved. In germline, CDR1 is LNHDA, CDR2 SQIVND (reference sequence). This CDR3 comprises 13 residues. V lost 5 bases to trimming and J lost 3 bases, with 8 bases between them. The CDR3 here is CASSGPHNQPQHF. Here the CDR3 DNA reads TGTGCCAGTAGTGGGCCGCACAATCAGCCCCAGCATTTT.

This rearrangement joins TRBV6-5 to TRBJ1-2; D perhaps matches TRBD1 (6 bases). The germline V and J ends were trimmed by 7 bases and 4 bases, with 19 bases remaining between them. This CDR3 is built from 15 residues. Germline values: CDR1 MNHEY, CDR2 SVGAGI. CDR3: CASKSGQDRGYGYTF. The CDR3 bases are TGTGCCAGCAAGTCGGGTCAGGACAGAGGCTATGGCTACACCTTC.

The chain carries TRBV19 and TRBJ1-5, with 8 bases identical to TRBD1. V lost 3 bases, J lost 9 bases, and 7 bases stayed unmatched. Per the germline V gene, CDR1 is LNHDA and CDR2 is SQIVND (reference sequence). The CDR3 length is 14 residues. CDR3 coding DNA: TGTGCCAGTAGTATGGCCAGGGGGCAGTGGCCCCAGCATTTT. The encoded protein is CASSMARGQWPQHF.

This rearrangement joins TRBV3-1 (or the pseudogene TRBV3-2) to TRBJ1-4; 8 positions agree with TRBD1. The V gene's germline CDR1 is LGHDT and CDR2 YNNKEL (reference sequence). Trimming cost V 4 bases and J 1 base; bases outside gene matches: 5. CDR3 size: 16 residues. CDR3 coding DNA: TGTGCCAGCAGCCGAAGCGGGACAGGAACTAATGAAAAACTGTTTTTT. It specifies CASSRSGTGTNEKLFF.

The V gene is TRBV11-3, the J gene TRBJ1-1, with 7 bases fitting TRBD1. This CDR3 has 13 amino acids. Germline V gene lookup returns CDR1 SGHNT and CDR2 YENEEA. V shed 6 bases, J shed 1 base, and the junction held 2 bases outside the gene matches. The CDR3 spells CASRGTANTEAFF. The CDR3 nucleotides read TGTGCCAGCAGAGGGACAGCGAACACTGAAGCTTTCTTT.

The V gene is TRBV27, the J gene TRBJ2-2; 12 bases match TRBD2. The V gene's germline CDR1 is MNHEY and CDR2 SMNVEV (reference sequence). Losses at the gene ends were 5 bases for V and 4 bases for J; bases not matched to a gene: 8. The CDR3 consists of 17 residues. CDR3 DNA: TGTGCCAGCAGTCTACTTCTAGCGGGAGGGTTCACCGGGGAGCTGTTTTTT. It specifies CASSLLLAGGFTGELFF.

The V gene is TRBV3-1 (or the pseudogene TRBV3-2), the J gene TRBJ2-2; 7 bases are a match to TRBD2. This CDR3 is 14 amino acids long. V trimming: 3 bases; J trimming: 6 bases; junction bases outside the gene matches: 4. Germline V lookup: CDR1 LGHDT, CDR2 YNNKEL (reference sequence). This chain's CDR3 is CASSHGGGAGELFF. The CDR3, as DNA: TGTGCCAGCAGCCATGGGGGAGGGGCCGGGGAGCTGTTTTTT.

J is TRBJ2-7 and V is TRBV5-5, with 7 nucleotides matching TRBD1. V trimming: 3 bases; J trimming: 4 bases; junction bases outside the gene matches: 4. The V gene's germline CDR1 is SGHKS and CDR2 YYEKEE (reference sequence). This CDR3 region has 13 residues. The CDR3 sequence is CASSSTGFYEQYF. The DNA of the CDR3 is TGTGCCAGCAGCTCGACAGGGTTTTACGAGCAGTACTTC.

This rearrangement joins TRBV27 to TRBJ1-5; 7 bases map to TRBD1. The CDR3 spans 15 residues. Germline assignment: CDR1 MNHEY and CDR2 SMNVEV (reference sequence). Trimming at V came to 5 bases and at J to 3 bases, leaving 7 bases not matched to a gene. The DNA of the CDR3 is TGTGCCAGCAGTATGACAGGGCCCTACAATCAGCCCCAGCATTTT. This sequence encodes CASSMTGPYNQPQHF.

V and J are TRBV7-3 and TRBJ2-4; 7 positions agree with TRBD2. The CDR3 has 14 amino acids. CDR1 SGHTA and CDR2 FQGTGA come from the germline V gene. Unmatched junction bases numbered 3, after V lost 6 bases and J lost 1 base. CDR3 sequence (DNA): TGTGCCAGCAGTAGGGGAGGGGCCAAAAACATTCAGTACTTC. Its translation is CASSRGGAKNIQYF.

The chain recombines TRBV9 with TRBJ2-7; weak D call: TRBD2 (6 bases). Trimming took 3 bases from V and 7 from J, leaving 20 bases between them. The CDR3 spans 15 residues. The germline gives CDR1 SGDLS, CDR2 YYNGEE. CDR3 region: CASSGSGQRAGEQYF. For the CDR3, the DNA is TGTGCCAGCAGCGGATCCGGACAAAGGGCGGGGGAGCAGTACTTC.

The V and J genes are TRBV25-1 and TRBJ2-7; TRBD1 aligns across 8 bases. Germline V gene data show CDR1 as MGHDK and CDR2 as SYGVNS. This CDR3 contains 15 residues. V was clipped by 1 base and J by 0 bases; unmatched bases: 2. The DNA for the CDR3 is TGTGCCAGCAGTGAATCCACAGGGGGCTCCTACGAGCAGTACTTC. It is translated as CASSESTGGSYEQYF.

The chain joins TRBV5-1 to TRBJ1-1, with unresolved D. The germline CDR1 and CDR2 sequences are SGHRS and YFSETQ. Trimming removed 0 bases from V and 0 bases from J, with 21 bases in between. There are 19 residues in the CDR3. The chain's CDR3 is CASSLVRREGGVLNTEAFF. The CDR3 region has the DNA TGCGCCAGCAGCTTGGTCCGCCGAGAGGGAGGTGTCTTGAACACTGAAGCTTTCTTT.

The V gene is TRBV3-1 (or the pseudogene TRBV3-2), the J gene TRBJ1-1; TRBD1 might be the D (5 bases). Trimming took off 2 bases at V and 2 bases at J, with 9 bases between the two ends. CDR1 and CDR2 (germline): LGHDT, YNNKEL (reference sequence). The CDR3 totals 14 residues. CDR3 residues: CASSQSRTNTEAFF. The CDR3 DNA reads TGTGCCAGCAGCCAATCCCGGACAAACACTGAAGCTTTCTTT.

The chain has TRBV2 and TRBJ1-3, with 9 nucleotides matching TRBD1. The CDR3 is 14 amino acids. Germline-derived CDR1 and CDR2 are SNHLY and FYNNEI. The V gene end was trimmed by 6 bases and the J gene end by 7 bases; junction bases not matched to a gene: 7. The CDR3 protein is CASRSGTGINTIYF. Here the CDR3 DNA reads TGTGCCAGCAGGTCCGGGACAGGGATCAACACCATATATTTT.

The CDR3 sequence is CSAEQNTEAFF. CDR3 coding DNA: TGCAGTGCGGAGCAGAACACTGAAGCTTTCTTT. The V gene is TRBV20-1, the J gene TRBJ1-1; no clear D gene. Looked up from germline, CDR1 is DFQATT and CDR2 is SNEGSKA (reference sequence). CDR3 length: 11 amino acids. Deletions cut 6 bases from V and 1 base from J, with 6 bases between.

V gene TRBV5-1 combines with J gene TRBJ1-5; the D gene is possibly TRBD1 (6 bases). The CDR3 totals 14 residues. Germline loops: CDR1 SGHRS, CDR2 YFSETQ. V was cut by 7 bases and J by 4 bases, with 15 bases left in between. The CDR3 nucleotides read TGCGCCAGCGCCCTGGACAGTGTAAATCAGCCCCAGCATTTT. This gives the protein CASALDSVNQPQHF.

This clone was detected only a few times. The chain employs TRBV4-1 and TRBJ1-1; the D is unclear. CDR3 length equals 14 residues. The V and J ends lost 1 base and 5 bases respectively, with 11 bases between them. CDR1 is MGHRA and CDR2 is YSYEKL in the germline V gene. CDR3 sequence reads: CASSQGTGRTEAFF. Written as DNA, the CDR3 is TGCGCCAGCAGCCAAGGTACTGGGAGGACTGAAGCTTTCTTT.

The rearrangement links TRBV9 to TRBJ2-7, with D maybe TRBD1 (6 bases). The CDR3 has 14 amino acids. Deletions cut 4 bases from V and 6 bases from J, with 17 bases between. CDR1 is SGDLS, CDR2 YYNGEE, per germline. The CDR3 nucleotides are TGTGCCAGCAGCTCTCGGACAGCCTTCTCCGAGCAGTACTTC. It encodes CASSSRTAFSEQYF. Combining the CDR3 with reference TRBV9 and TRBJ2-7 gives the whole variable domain DSGVTQTPKHLITATGQRVTLRCSPRSGDLSVYWYQQSLDQGLQFLIQYYNGEERAKGNILERFSAQQFPDLHSELNLSSLELGDSALYFCASSSRTAFSEQYFGPGTRLTVT.